These 19 T cell receptor beta chains originate from one sample sequenced in a study of cytotoxic CD8 clonotypes in ibrutinib-treated CLL. This table comes from immunoSEQ multiplex PCR, and its TCRdb copy is limited to in-frame clones, with some not included. The sample records about 160,000 clones, over 65% being singletons. The input for sequencing was PBMCs, taken after 12 months of ibrutinib treatment. The receptor set was obtained from a human donor with chronic lymphocytic leukemia.

This clone came up once. Here the CDR3 reads CASSLSRGGRHTDTQYF. The CDR3 nucleotides read TGTGCCAGCAGTTTATCGAGGGGGGGGCGGCACACAGATACGCAGTATTTT. This chain uses TRBV27 with TRBJ2-3; TRBD2 might be the D (7 bases). This CDR3 has 17 residues. Trimming left V 0 bases short and J 2 bases short, with 15 bases between. CDR1 MNHEY and CDR2 SMNVEV come from the germline V gene (reference sequence).

This clone occurred many times. This rearrangement joins TRBV2 to TRBJ2-3, with TRBD2 identical over 10 bases. Looked up from germline, CDR1 is SNHLY and CDR2 is FYNNEI. J gave up 1 base and V 4 bases, and 5 bases lay outside the gene matches. The CDR3 is 16 amino acids. The CDR3 region is CASSVRAGGRTDTQYF. CDR3 nucleotide sequence: TGTGCCAGCAGTGTACGAGCGGGAGGGCGCACAGATACGCAGTATTTT.

This chain links TRBV7-9 with TRBJ2-3; TRBD1 might be the D (5 bases). Germline V gives CDR1 SEHNR, CDR2 FQNEAQ (reference sequence). This CDR3 region has 16 residues. V was pared by 2 bases and J by 3 bases, with 15 bases between. The CDR3 DNA is TGTGCCAGCAGCTTATCCCGCAGGGTTGGGACAGATACGCAGTATTTT. Translated: CASSLSRRVGTDTQYF.

This chain connects TRBV7-3 to TRBJ1-3, with a possible D match to TRBD1 (6 bases). V was shortened by 5 bases and J by 1 base, with 9 bases between the two germline ends. The CDR3 has 14 amino acids. CDR1 and CDR2 (germline): SGHTA, FQGTGA. CDR3 DNA sequence: TGTGCCAGCAGCGTTACAGGGTCTGGAAACACCATATATTTT. Translating it yields CASSVTGSGNTIYF. The complete variable domain, with remaining parts taken from reference TRBV7-3 and TRBJ1-3, reads GAGVSQTPSNKVTEKGKYVELRCDPISGHTALYWYRQSLGQGPEFLIYFQGTGAADDSGLPNDRFFAVRPEGSVSTLKIQRTERGDSAVYLCASSVTGSGNTIYFGEGSWLTVV.

The rearrangement uses TRBV19 and TRBJ2-2; the match to TRBD2 covers 7 bases. V dropped 4 bases and J dropped 2; count of bases not matched to a gene: 16. Germline V lookup: CDR1 LNHDA, CDR2 SQIVND (reference sequence). The CDR3 sequence is 19 residues long. This chain's CDR3 is CASSRWRGTGTTNTGELFF. The CDR3, as DNA: TGTGCCAGTAGTAGGTGGAGGGGAACCGGGACTACAAACACCGGGGAGCTGTTTTTT.

The rearrangement uses TRBV27 and TRBJ2-3; 7 positions match TRBD1. The CDR3 sequence is 16 residues long. In germline, CDR1 is MNHEY, CDR2 SMNVEV (reference sequence). V dropped 0 bases and J dropped 1; count of bases not matched to a gene: 4. This CDR3 is CASSLSRGGGTDTQYF. The CDR3 DNA follows: TGTGCCAGCAGTTTATCGAGAGGGGGCGGCACAGATACGCAGTATTTT.

This clone was counted a single time. CDR3 amino acids: CASAPANPQDTQYF. CDR3 nucleotides: TGCGCCAGCGCGCCGGCAAACCCCCAGGATACGCAGTATTTT. V is TRBV5-1 and J is TRBJ2-3; D remains unclear. This CDR3 has 14 amino acids. The V gene lost 7 bases and the J gene lost 6 bases, with 18 bases spanning the gap. Germline V gene lookup returns CDR1 SGHRS and CDR2 YFSETQ.

The rearrangement uses TRBV18 and TRBJ2-1, with D perhaps matching TRBD1 (6 bases). CDR3 size: 13 residues. Germline loops: CDR1 KGHSH, CDR2 LQKENI. Trimming pared 2 bases from V and 7 bases from J, leaving 9 bases between. This CDR3 is CASSPKQGNEQFF. The CDR3 DNA follows: TGTGCCAGCTCACCAAAGCAGGGGAATGAGCAGTTCTTC.

J is TRBJ1-1 and V is TRBV11-2; the D is unclear. The CDR3 is 15 residues long. Trimming cost V 2 bases and J 1 base, with 11 bases left between them. Per the germline V gene, CDR1 is SGHAT and CDR2 is FQNNGV. In nucleotides, the CDR3 is TGTGCCAGCAGCTTAAACCAGGACCCGAACACTGAAGCTTTCTTT. Residues: CASSLNQDPNTEAFF.

V usage is TRBV7-3 and J usage is TRBJ1-1, with D uncertain. CDR1 is SGHTA and CDR2 is FQGTGA in the germline V gene. Trimming took 5 bases from V and 0 from J, leaving 7 bases between them. This CDR3 is built from 13 residues. As DNA, the CDR3 is TGTGCCAGCAGCCCGACCCTGAACACTGAAGCTTTCTTT. Translated, it gives CASSPTLNTEAFF.

This chain links TRBV28 with TRBJ1-1; D is unresolved. This CDR3 region has 14 residues. Germline lookup yields CDR1 MDHEN and CDR2 SYDVKM. V was trimmed by 5 bases and J by 3 bases, leaving 13 bases between them. The CDR3 sequence is CASSPRAGYTEAFF. The CDR3 nucleotides are TGTGCCAGCAGTCCCAGAGCTGGGTACACTGAAGCTTTCTTT.

The rearrangement joins TRBV28 to TRBJ2-1; TRBD2 matches 11 bases. CDR3 length: 18 amino acids. The V segment lost 6 bases and the J segment 0 bases; nucleotides outside the gene matches: 10. Germline CDR1 is MDHEN and CDR2 is SYDVKM. The CDR3 DNA reads as TGTGCCAGCAGGGCCGGGACTAGCGGACCAAGCTCCTACAATGAGCAGTTCTTC. This codes for CASRAGTSGPSSYNEQFF.

The CDR3 loop is CASSYDRVFGYTF. Here the CDR3 DNA reads TGTGCCAGCAGCTATGACAGGGTGTTTGGCTACACCTTC. This chain links TRBV5-6 with TRBJ1-2, with 7 bases fitting TRBD1. This CDR3 comprises 13 residues. V gave up 3 bases and J gave up 7 bases; unmatched junction bases: 6. Germline V gene sequence: CDR1 SGHDT, CDR2 YYEEEE.

The chain is built from TRBV7-3 and TRBJ1-1, with D uncertain. The V end was cut by 5 bases, the J end by 1 base, with 8 bases between. This CDR3 is 13 amino acids long. CDR1 SGHTA and CDR2 FQGTGA come from the germline V gene. The CDR3 loop is CASSPPGNTEAFF. DNA of the CDR3: TGTGCCAGCAGCCCACCTGGGAACACTGAAGCTTTCTTT.

The V and J genes are TRBV19 and TRBJ1-4; D remains ambiguous. The germline CDR1 and CDR2 sequences are LNHDA and SQIVND (reference sequence). The CDR3 loop spans 15 amino acids. With 5 bases removed from V and 8 bases from J, the gap between germline ends came to 18 bases. CDR3: CASSSGAPGREKLFF. The CDR3 bases are TGTGCCAGTAGTTCCGGAGCCCCTGGGAGAGAAAAACTGTTTTTT.

The chain employs TRBV2 and TRBJ2-1; tentative D call: TRBD2 (5 bases). The germline gives CDR1 SNHLY, CDR2 FYNNEI. The CDR3 sequence is 13 residues long. V lost 3 bases, J lost 6 bases, and 9 bases lay in between. This CDR3 reads CASSDVARNEQFF. As DNA, the CDR3 is TGTGCCAGCAGTGATGTAGCGCGCAATGAGCAGTTCTTC.

The CDR3 sequence: CASSKVTGHEQYF. The CDR3 bases are TGTGCCAGCAGCAAAGTAACAGGGCACGAGCAGTACTTC. V is TRBV21-1 and J is TRBJ2-7; the table's D call TRBD1 went unverified against the DNA. TRBV21-1 is a listed pseudogene. CDR3 length: 13 residues.

The chain uses TRBV6-1 and TRBJ2-7; D is perhaps TRBD1 (5 bases). V lost 10 bases and J 0 bases, leaving 19 bases between the germline ends. Germline V lookup: CDR1 MNHNS, CDR2 SASEGT. The length of the CDR3 is 15 residues. The CDR3 nucleotides are TGTGCCACCCTGAGATTGGGGCAATACTCCTACGAGCAGTACTTC. Translated, it gives CATLRLGQYSYEQYF.

This clone appeared a few times. The V and J genes are TRBV11-2 and TRBJ2-1; D is possibly TRBD2 (6 bases). In germline, CDR1 is SGHAT, CDR2 FQNNGV. V lost 5 bases and J 7 bases, leaving 21 bases between the germline ends. The CDR3 sequence is 16 residues long. The CDR3 spells CASSNIWRESWNEQFF. CDR3 sequence (DNA): TGTGCCAGCAGCAACATTTGGAGGGAGTCTTGGAATGAGCAGTTCTTC.